A single T cell receptor beta chain is shown here with its context. Its target is not known. The source of the sample is a study of beta chain features in type 1 diabetes. Germline CDR1 is LNHDA and CDR2 is SQIVND (reference sequence). V dropped 5 bases and J dropped 4 bases, with 17 bases sitting between them. This CDR3 has 15 amino acids. One heparinised blood draw, averaging roughly 0.12 L, came from each donor. Each of the CD4+ naive, central memory, regulatory and stem cell-like memory populations was sorted via CD45RO/CCR7/CD25/CD127/CD95/CD27. Expressed TCRB transcripts were sequenced after all isolated RNA was converted to cDNA. Data came from immunoSEQ multiplex PCR; TCRdb stores just in-frame clones and leaves some out. Seen here are 630,000 or so clones, more than 12% observed once, and the top ten hold 0.03% to 0.04%. Overall study results and limits: Patients showed naive, central memory and Treg TCRB repertoires that appeared more similar than those of healthy donors. The study found moderately but significantly shorter TCRB CDR3s in all four CD4+ subsets of Type 1 diabetes patients. Reduced insertions and increased deletions marked VDJ junctions in type 1 diabetes patients.

The receptor was isolated from a man aged 18 to 29 with type 1 diabetes. Sequencing was carried out using naive CD4+ T cells from blood. The rearrangement uses TRBV19 and TRBJ1-2, with a weak D call TRBD1 (5 bases). DNA of the CDR3: TGTGCCAGTAGTGCCCCCCGACAGCAGTCCTATGGCTACACCTTC. Amino acids: CASSAPRQQSYGYTF.